This passage covers 11 T cell receptor beta chains from one sample sequenced in a study of blood T cells in healthy people across ages. Using a J-beta primer mix together with a sample-barcoded 5' primer, a second PCR was run for roughly 6 to 12 cycles. One entry per CDR3 protein results from TCRdb running MiXCR on the 5' RACE reads. The sample contains about 720,000 distinct CDR3 sequences, approximately 21% of which appear only once. Sequenced sample: blood. These receptors came from a man in his 70s in good health.

The CDR3 sequence is CASSLTRGNQPQHF. The CDR3 coding sequence is TGTGCCAGCAGCTTAACCAGGGGCAATCAGCCCCAGCATTTT. This chain links TRBV7-2 with TRBJ1-5, with a weak D call TRBD1 (5 bases). The germline V gene has CDR1 SGHTA and CDR2 FQGNSA. CDR3 size: 14 residues. Trimming left V 2 bases short and J 2 bases short, with 7 bases between.

The chain couples TRBV14 to TRBJ2-3; TRBD1 might be the D (5 bases). The CDR3 is 14 amino acids. V was shortened by 4 bases and J by 9 bases, with 17 bases between the two germline ends. Per germline, CDR1 SGHDN and CDR2 FVKESK. The DNA of the CDR3 is TGTGCCAGCAGCCTCCAGGCCAGGGTCGACACGCAGTATTTT. This gives the protein CASSLQARVDTQYF.

The chain couples TRBV4-3 to TRBJ1-4; D gene unclear. V dropped 0 bases and J dropped 4 bases, with 12 bases sitting between them. Germline CDR1 reads LGHNA; CDR2 reads YSLEER. There are 16 residues in the CDR3. CDR3 amino acids: CASSQEKWSDNEKLFF. The CDR3 nucleotides read TGCGCCAGCAGCCAAGAGAAGTGGTCAGATAATGAAAAACTGTTTTTT.

This clonotype was seen only a few times. This rearrangement joins TRBV19 to TRBJ1-2, with a weak D call TRBD1 (6 bases). CDR1 is LNHDA and CDR2 is SQIVND in the germline V gene (reference sequence). V lost 5 bases and J 7 bases, leaving 14 bases between the germline ends. The CDR3 has 13 amino acids. The CDR3 region is CASSQGGISGYTF. CDR3 coding DNA: TGTGCCAGTAGTCAAGGGGGAATCTCTGGCTACACCTTC.

The sample holds a few counts of this clonotype. The chain is built from TRBV10-3 and TRBJ2-1; D is unclear. V lost 4 bases, J lost 5 bases, and 15 bases lay in between. The germline gives CDR1 ENHRY, CDR2 SYGVKD. The CDR3 runs 15 residues. The CDR3 sequence: CAISADLGVNNEQFF. The DNA of the CDR3 is TGTGCCATCAGTGCTGATTTAGGCGTCAACAATGAGCAGTTCTTC.

This clonotype was picked up a small number of times. DNA for the CDR3: TGTGCCAGCAGTCAAGGGACAGGGTCCGAGCAGTACTTC. Translation gives CASSQGTGSEQYF. The gene calls are TRBV27 and TRBJ2-7, with 9 bases fitting TRBD1. Germline-derived CDR1 and CDR2 are MNHEY and SMNVEV (reference sequence). This CDR3 comprises 13 residues. The junction had 5 bases not matched to a gene; V was cut back by 5 bases and J by 6 bases.

This chain connects TRBV18 to TRBJ1-4; unclear D gene. The CDR3 sequence is 15 residues long. V lost 3 bases, J lost 1 base, and 9 bases lay in between. Germline V gene data show CDR1 as KGHSH and CDR2 as LQKENI. The DNA for the CDR3 is TGTGCCAGCTCACCGGGGATCGGAACTAATGAAAAACTGTTTTTT. Protein: CASSPGIGTNEKLFF.

The chain uses TRBV19 and TRBJ1-6; D is possibly TRBD1 (6 bases). V lost 10 bases and J 10 bases, leaving 20 bases between the germline ends. The CDR3 sequence is 14 residues long. In germline, CDR1 is LNHDA, CDR2 SQIVND (reference sequence). CDR3 DNA sequence: TGTGCCACCCATCGCAGGGGAAGGGGATCACCCCTCCACTTT. Translation: CATHRRGRGSPLHF. Complete variable domain (other parts from reference TRBV19 and TRBJ1-6): DGGITQSPKYLFRKEGQNVTLSCEQNLNHDAMYWYRQDPGQGLRLIYYSQIVNDFQKGDIAEGYSVSREKKESFPLTVTSAQKNPTAFYLCATHRRGRGSPLHFGNGTRLTVT.

This clonotype came up many times. The V gene is TRBV5-1, the J gene TRBJ2-3, with D hard to call. The CDR3 loop spans 14 amino acids. Germline assignment: CDR1 SGHRS and CDR2 YFSETQ. V was clipped by 4 bases and J by 0 bases, with 9 bases between them. In DNA form, the CDR3 reads TGCGCCAGCAGCGGGCCTACTAGCACAGATACGCAGTATTTT. Its protein product is CASSGPTSTDTQYF.

This clonotype was counted many times. V is TRBV5-1 and J is TRBJ1-4; tentatively, D is TRBD1 (6 bases). Germline V gene lookup returns CDR1 SGHRS and CDR2 YFSETQ. V was cut by 0 bases and J by 5 bases, with 11 bases left in between. The CDR3 is made up of 15 amino acids. This CDR3 is CASSLAGQSNEKLFF. The CDR3 nucleotides are TGCGCCAGCAGCTTGGCCGGACAGTCAAATGAAAAACTGTTTTTT.

This clonotype appeared a few times. This chain connects TRBV4-1 to TRBJ2-7; TRBD1 agrees at 7 bases. The J call is doubtful: the DNA matches TRBJ2-1 better. CDR1 and CDR2 from the germline V gene are MGHRA and YSYEKL. The CDR3 has 13 amino acids. CDR3 amino acids: CASSQYEDREQFF. CDR3 DNA: TGCGCCAGCAGCCAATATGAAGACAGGGAACAGTTCTTC.